These 9 T cell receptor beta chains were sequenced from one sample in a study of blood T cell repertoires in COVID-19. Libraries were prepared by immunoSEQ multiplex PCR; TCRdb keeps only in-frame clonotypes and omits some of them. The sample has 390,000 or so clones, around 90% seen once. Sequencing was done on a sample of peripheral blood. The receptor source for this set is a man aged 18 to 29 with active or convalescent COVID-19.

This clone is a singleton in its sample. The V and J genes are TRBV5-8 and TRBJ2-1; TRBD2 is a possible D gene (5 bases). The germline gives CDR1 SGHTS, CDR2 YDEGEE. The CDR3 has 15 amino acids. V was clipped by 0 bases and J by 4 bases, with 11 bases between them. CDR3 sequence: CASSLESSGYNEQFF. The CDR3 region has the DNA TGTGCCAGCAGCTTGGAAAGCTCGGGGTACAATGAGCAGTTCTTC.

In DNA form, the CDR3 reads TGTGCCAGCAGCCAAGATCCACTCACAGATACGCAGTATTTT. This gives the protein CASSQDPLTDTQYF. The J gene is TRBJ2-3, the V gene TRBV3-1 (or the pseudogene TRBV3-2), with unresolved D. The CDR3 is 14 residues long. Trimming took off 0 bases at V and 2 bases at J, with 6 bases between the two ends. The germline CDR1 and CDR2 sequences are LGHDT and YNNKEL (reference sequence).

This chain uses TRBV7-2 with TRBJ2-2; D may be TRBD1 (5 bases). The CDR3 runs 16 residues. The ends were cut back, 3 bases at V and 5 bases at J, with 16 bases in the middle. Germline lookup yields CDR1 SGHTA and CDR2 FQGNSA. CDR3 sequence reads: CASSFGGHLGTGELFF. In DNA, the CDR3 is TGTGCCAGCAGCTTTGGTGGACACCTGGGGACCGGGGAGCTGTTTTTT.

The chain combines TRBV6-4 with TRBJ2-2; TRBD1 matches at 7 bases. The V gene's germline CDR1 is MRHNA and CDR2 SNTAGT. This CDR3 is 15 amino acids long. The V and J ends lost 4 bases and 8 bases, in that order; junction bases with no gene match: 10. The CDR3 bases are TGTGCCAGCAGTGCTGAGGGGGCAGGCGCTGGGGAGCTGTTTTTT. Residues: CASSAEGAGAGELFF.

V gene TRBV9 combines with J gene TRBJ1-2; the match to TRBD1 covers 7 bases. V lost 5 bases, J lost 4 bases, and 8 bases stayed unmatched. This CDR3 comprises 14 residues. Germline CDR1 and CDR2: SGDLS and YYNGEE. The CDR3 reads CASSRDSQPYGYTF. The DNA for the CDR3 is TGTGCCAGCAGTCGGGACAGTCAGCCCTATGGCTACACCTTC.

The chain combines TRBV5-6 with TRBJ1-1; 9 nucleotides match TRBD1. Germline V gene sequence: CDR1 SGHDT, CDR2 YYEEEE. The CDR3 is 12 residues long. The V and J ends lost 3 bases and 11 bases, in that order; junction bases with no gene match: 5. Here the CDR3 reads CASSSGTGFAFF. DNA of the CDR3: TGTGCCAGCAGCTCAGGGACAGGGTTTGCTTTCTTT.

V gene TRBV7-8 combines with J gene TRBJ2-7; D might be TRBD1 (5 bases). The CDR3 has 15 amino acids. CDR1 is SGHVS, CDR2 FQNEAQ, per germline. V gave up 6 bases and J gave up 0 bases, with 15 bases separating them. The CDR3 region is CASREFQDISYEQYF. DNA of the CDR3: TGTGCCAGCAGGGAGTTTCAGGACATCTCCTACGAGCAGTACTTC.

Notes on this clone: One end of the junction is discordant with germline, which a read error may explain. V is TRBV7-7 and J is TRBJ2-3; D gene ambiguous. Looked up from germline, CDR1 is SSHAT and CDR2 is FNYEAQ (reference sequence). The CDR3 sequence is 16 residues long. The CDR3 nucleotides read TGTGCTAGCAGCCCACTTGCGGCTCTTTACACAGATACGCAGTATTTT. Amino acids: CASSPLAALYTDTQYF. The whole variable domain, remainder taken from reference TRBV7-7 and TRBJ2-3, is GAGVSQSPRYKVTKRGQDVTLRCDPISSHATLYWYQQALGQGPEFLTYFNYEAQPDKSGLPSDRFSAERPEGSISTLTIQRTEQRDSAMYRCASSPLAALYTDTQYFGPGTRLTVL.

The chain's CDR3 is CASSPRVNTLNTEAFF. As DNA, the CDR3 is TGTGCCAGCAGCCCACGGGTTAACACTTTGAACACTGAAGCTTTCTTT. The rearrangement joins TRBV11-2 to TRBJ1-1; D is uncertain. Trimming left V 5 bases short and J 0 bases short, with 16 bases between. Germline V lookup: CDR1 SGHAT, CDR2 FQNNGV. The CDR3 spans 16 residues.